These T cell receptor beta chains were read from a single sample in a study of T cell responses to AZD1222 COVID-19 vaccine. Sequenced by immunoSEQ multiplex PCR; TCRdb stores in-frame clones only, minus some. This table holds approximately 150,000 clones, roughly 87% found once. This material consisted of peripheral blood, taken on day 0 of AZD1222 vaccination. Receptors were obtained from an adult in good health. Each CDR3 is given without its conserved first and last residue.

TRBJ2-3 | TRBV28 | ASSSRMAQY
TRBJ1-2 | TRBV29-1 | SVDGWAGRNGYT
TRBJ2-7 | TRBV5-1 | ASSLVDSSYEQY
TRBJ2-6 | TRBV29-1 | SVAGHSGANVLT
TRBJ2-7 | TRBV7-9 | ASSPQEGEIYEQY
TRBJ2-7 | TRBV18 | ASSPSGTGYNEQY
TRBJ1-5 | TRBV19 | ASSSGTTGTDDQPQH
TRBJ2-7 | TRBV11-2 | ASSRPAGVGGSYEQY
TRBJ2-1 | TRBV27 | ASSLVPPRGSSYNEQF
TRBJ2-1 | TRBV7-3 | ASKGEAGGPANEQF
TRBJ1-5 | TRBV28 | ASSLPNGGTSNQPQH
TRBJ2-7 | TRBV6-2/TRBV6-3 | ASSYPGLAAYEQY
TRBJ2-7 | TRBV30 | AWGPGQGANEQY
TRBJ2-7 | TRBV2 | ASSSQGYEQY
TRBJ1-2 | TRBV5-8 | ASSLVGQGRIGGYT
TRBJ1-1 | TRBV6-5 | ASRASGGTEAF
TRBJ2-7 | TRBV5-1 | ASSTPPGTSIAYAYEQY
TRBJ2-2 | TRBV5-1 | ASSLRDTHTGELF
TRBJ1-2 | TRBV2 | ASSEAEAGLGYT
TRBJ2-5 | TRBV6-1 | ASSEIPGLVGTQY
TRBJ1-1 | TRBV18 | ASSPGGRGRAF
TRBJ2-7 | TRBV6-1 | ASSERRSLKY
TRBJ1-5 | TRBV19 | ASSRGRDRVQPQH
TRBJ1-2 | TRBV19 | ASSIPRGGRGGGYT
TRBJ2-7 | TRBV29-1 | SVAGTSGISYEQY
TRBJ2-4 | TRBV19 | ASSMDLTPIAKNIQY
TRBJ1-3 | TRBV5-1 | ASSSRVRGNTIY